The 19 T cell receptor beta chains below were found in one sample sequenced in a study of OX40 agonist ivuxolimab in advanced cancers. Profiling relied on immunoSEQ multiplex PCR, and the TCRdb table lists in-frame clones only, not all of them. The profile shows several thousand clones, approximately 78% of them singletons. The material sequenced was CD4+ or CD8+ T cells sorted from blood, taken in a trial of the OX40 agonist ivuxolimab. The receptors here all came from an adult with an advanced solid tumor such as melanoma, head and neck, liver or kidney cancer.

The chain employs TRBV4-1 and TRBJ2-1; D unclear. From germline, CDR1 is MGHRA and CDR2 YSYEKL. There are 16 residues in the CDR3. V shed 2 bases and J shed 0 bases, with 11 bases lying between them. The CDR3 here is CASSQTPGISYNEQFF. The DNA for the CDR3 is TGCGCCAGCAGCCAAACCCCAGGTATCTCCTACAATGAGCAGTTCTTC.

This clone is termed medium-sized. The chain carries TRBV4-2 and TRBJ1-1, with a weak D call TRBD1 (6 bases). This CDR3 contains 14 residues. The germline gives CDR1 LGHNA, CDR2 YNFKEQ. V lost 6 bases and J lost 4, with 15 bases in between. As DNA, the CDR3 is TGTGCCAGCAGTCTCGGAGGGGGTAGCACTGAAGCTTTCTTT. It encodes CASSLGGGSTEAFF.

This chain connects TRBV19 to TRBJ2-7, with D unclear. The CDR3 has 14 amino acids. CDR1 is LNHDA, CDR2 SQIVND, per germline (reference sequence). The V and J ends lost 4 bases and 3 bases respectively, with 13 bases between them. CDR3 in amino acids: CASSSGPLVYEQYF. CDR3 nucleotide sequence: TGTGCCAGTAGTAGCGGACCCCTCGTCTACGAGCAGTACTTC. The full variable domain, rest sourced from reference TRBV19 and TRBJ2-7, is DGGITQSPKYLFRKEGQNVTLSCEQNLNHDAMYWYRQDPGQGLRLIYYSQIVNDFQKGDIAEGYSVSREKKESFPLTVTSAQKNPTAFYLCASSSGPLVYEQYFGPGTRLTVT.

The chain recombines TRBV14 with TRBJ2-1; D gene ambiguous. The CDR3 is 15 residues long. The V end was cut by 0 bases, the J end by 5 bases, with 11 bases between. CDR1 SGHDN and CDR2 FVKESK come from the germline V gene. This CDR3 is CASSQDWAGNNEQFF. The CDR3 nucleotides read TGTGCCAGCAGCCAAGATTGGGCAGGCAACAATGAGCAGTTCTTC.

V and J are TRBV6-6 and TRBJ2-5; D is possibly TRBD1 or TRBD2 (5 bases each). CDR3 length: 16 amino acids. Germline V gives CDR1 MNHNY, CDR2 SVGAGI (reference sequence). V gave up 6 bases and J gave up 5 bases, with 22 bases separating them. CDR3 sequence: CASSPRDPLKEETQYF. The CDR3 coding sequence is TGTGCCAGCAGCCCCAGGGACCCGCTGAAGGAGGAGACCCAGTACTTC.

A remark on this clone: Other nucleotide sequences from this sample produce the same CDR3. The chain links TRBV19 to TRBJ1-2; maybe TRBD1 (5 bases). The CDR3 is 16 amino acids. Deletions cut 0 bases from V and 1 base from J, with 12 bases between. Germline V lookup: CDR1 LNHDA, CDR2 SQIVND (reference sequence). The CDR3 nucleotides are TGTGCCAGTAGTATAGATCAGGCAGGGCGTAACTATGGCTACACCTTC. Translating it yields CASSIDQAGRNYGYTF. The variable domain in full, with the rest retrieved from reference TRBV19 and TRBJ1-2, is DGGITQSPKYLFRKEGQNVTLSCEQNLNHDAMYWYRQDPGQGLRLIYYSQIVNDFQKGDIAEGYSVSREKKESFPLTVTSAQKNPTAFYLCASSIDQAGRNYGYTFGSGTRLTVV.

The CDR3 is CASSKGTSSYEQYF. CDR3 nucleotide sequence: TGTGCCAGCTCGAAGGGGACGAGCTCCTACGAGCAGTACTTC. V and J are TRBV7-6 and TRBJ2-7, with D possibly called TRBD1 or TRBD2 (5 bases each). This CDR3 is 14 amino acids long. Germline loops: CDR1 SGHVS, CDR2 FNYEAQ. The V gene lost 8 bases and the J gene lost 0 bases, with 14 bases spanning the gap.

The chain uses TRBV11-2 and TRBJ2-3, with unresolved D. In germline, CDR1 is SGHAT, CDR2 FQNNGV. The CDR3 is 13 residues long. Trimming left V 2 bases short and J 4 bases short, with 7 bases between. CDR3 sequence: CASSLRLADTQYF. The CDR3 nucleotides are TGTGCCAGCAGCTTACGGCTCGCAGATACGCAGTATTTT.

The chain carries TRBV10-3 and TRBJ2-1; D possibly uses TRBD1 or TRBD2 (6 bases each). V lost 7 bases and J 8 bases, leaving 24 bases between the germline ends. The CDR3 runs to 16 residues. Per the germline V gene, CDR1 is ENHRY and CDR2 is SYGVKD. This chain's CDR3 is CAIMGGFGGSNDEQFF. CDR3 nucleotides: TGTGCCATCATGGGGGGCTTTGGAGGTAGCAACGATGAGCAGTTCTTC.

V and J are TRBV9 and TRBJ2-1; 7 bases fit TRBD2. The CDR3 length is 15 residues. Looked up from germline, CDR1 is SGDLS and CDR2 is YYNGEE. V dropped 0 bases and J dropped 3; count of bases not matched to a gene: 3. The CDR3 loop reads CASSVEASGYNEQFF. As DNA, the CDR3 is TGTGCCAGCAGCGTAGAGGCTAGCGGCTACAATGAGCAGTTCTTC.

The chain employs TRBV5-4 and TRBJ2-3; TRBD1 matches 8 bases. After removal of 4 bases from V and 5 bases from J, the junction contained 21 bases not matched to a gene. CDR1 and CDR2 (germline): SGHNT, YYREEE (reference sequence). This CDR3 comprises 19 residues. The CDR3 DNA reads as TGTGCCAGCAGCCCGACACGCGGAGTGTACCAGGGGGCCGGAGATACGCAGTATTTT. Protein sequence: CASSPTRGVYQGAGDTQYF.

By frequency in the sample, this clone is medium-sized. CDR3 in amino acids: CASSRKGRRNYGYTF. In DNA, the CDR3 is TGTGCCAGCAGTCGCAAAGGGCGCCGGAACTATGGCTACACCTTC. The chain combines TRBV27 with TRBJ1-2; no clear D gene. V lost 5 bases and J 2 bases, leaving 15 bases between the germline ends. The CDR3 has 15 amino acids. Germline V CDR1 and CDR2: MNHEY, SMNVEV (reference sequence).

This clone appeared once. This sequence joins TRBV4-3 and TRBJ2-1; 12 nucleotides align to TRBD2. The CDR3 extends over 18 amino acids. Germline loops: CDR1 LGHNA, CDR2 YSLEER. Germline trimming cut 4 bases from V and 5 bases from J; bases unmatched to any gene: 12. This CDR3 is CASSLETSGGLGDNEQFF. As DNA, the CDR3 is TGCGCCAGCAGCCTAGAGACTAGCGGGGGTCTCGGGGACAATGAGCAGTTCTTC.

The chain uses TRBV6-5 and TRBJ2-7; either TRBD1 or TRBD2 may supply D (5 bases each). Germline assignment: CDR1 MNHEY and CDR2 SVGAGI. The CDR3 has 15 amino acids. V gave up 5 bases and J gave up 5 bases, with 19 bases separating them. CDR3 amino acids: CASSPRDGPWDEQYF. CDR3 coding DNA: TGTGCCAGCAGTCCGAGGGACGGCCCCTGGGACGAGCAGTACTTC.

This clone was observed a few times. V usage is TRBV7-9 and J usage is TRBJ2-5; 7 positions agree with TRBD1. Germline V gene sequence: CDR1 SEHNR, CDR2 FQNEAQ (reference sequence). This CDR3 has 14 residues. Trimming cost V 8 bases and J 4 bases; bases outside gene matches: 10. CDR3 coding DNA: TGTGCCAGCGTCGACAGGGTCCCGGGAGAGACCCAGTACTTC. Its protein product is CASVDRVPGETQYF. Full variable domain (missing parts from reference TRBV7-9 and TRBJ2-5): DTGVSQNPRHKITKRGQNVTFRCDPISEHNRLYWYRQTLGQGPEFLTYFQNEAQLEKSRLLSDRFSAERPKGSFSTLEIQRTEQGDSAMYLCASVDRVPGETQYFGPGTRLLVL.

The rearrangement uses TRBV14 and TRBJ1-5; TRBD1 aligns across 7 bases. This CDR3 is built from 16 residues. CDR1 is SGHDN, CDR2 FVKESK, per germline. Losses at the gene ends were 3 bases for V and 0 bases for J; bases not matched to a gene: 5. This chain's CDR3 is CASSHQQGISNQPQHF. DNA of the CDR3: TGTGCCAGCAGCCACCAACAGGGGATTAGCAATCAGCCCCAGCATTTT.

CDR3 sequence: CASSPLGQRLAYEQYF. CDR3 nucleotide sequence: TGTGCCAGCAGCCCTCTGGGACAGCGGCTCGCCTACGAGCAGTACTTC. V is TRBV7-9 and J is TRBJ2-7, with 7 bases fitting TRBD1. There are 16 residues in the CDR3. Looked up from germline, CDR1 is SEHNR and CDR2 is FQNEAQ (reference sequence). Trimming removed 5 bases from V and 2 bases from J; junction bases left unmatched: 12. Full variable domain (rest looked up from reference TRBV7-9 and TRBJ2-7): DTGVSQNPRHKITKRGQNVTFRCDPISEHNRLYWYRQTLGQGPEFLTYFQNEAQLEKSRLLSDRFSAERPKGSFSTLEIQRTEQGDSAMYLCASSPLGQRLAYEQYFGPGTRLTVT.

The J gene is TRBJ2-7, the V gene TRBV10-3, with D possibly matching TRBD2 (5 bases). This CDR3 contains 13 residues. Germline values: CDR1 ENHRY, CDR2 SYGVKD. Deletions cut 8 bases from V and 0 bases from J, with 11 bases between. CDR3 in amino acids: CAISDSRSYEQYF. The CDR3 nucleotides are TGTGCCATCTCGGACTCACGCTCCTACGAGCAGTACTTC.

The chain has TRBV6-1 and TRBJ2-2; a possible D gene is TRBD2 (5 bases). The CDR3 has 13 amino acids. Germline CDR1 and CDR2: MNHNS and SASEGT. The V gene lost 7 bases and the J gene lost 5 bases, with 11 bases spanning the gap. The CDR3 sequence is CASTETGTGELFF. CDR3 nucleotides: TGTGCCAGCACCGAAACGGGAACCGGGGAGCTGTTTTTT.